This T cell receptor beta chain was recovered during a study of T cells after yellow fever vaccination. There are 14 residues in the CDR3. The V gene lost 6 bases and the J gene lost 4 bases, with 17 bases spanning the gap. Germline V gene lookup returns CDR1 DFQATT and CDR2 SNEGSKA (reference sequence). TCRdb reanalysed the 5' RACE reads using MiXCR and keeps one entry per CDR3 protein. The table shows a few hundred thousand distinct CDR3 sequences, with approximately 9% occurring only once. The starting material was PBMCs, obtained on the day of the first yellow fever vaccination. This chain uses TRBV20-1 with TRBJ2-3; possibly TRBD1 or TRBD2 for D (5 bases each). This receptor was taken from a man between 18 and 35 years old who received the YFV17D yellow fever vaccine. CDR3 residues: CSASFRGEADTQYF. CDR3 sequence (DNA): TGCAGTGCCTCCTTCCGGGGCGAGGCAGATACGCAGTATTTT.